This is a list of T cell receptor beta chains from one sample in a study of cytomegalovirus exposure and HLA in healthy donors. Clones were read by immunoSEQ multiplex PCR, and TCRdb kept only the in-frame ones, dropping some. The repertoire holds more than 140,000 clones, over 60% seen once, with roughly 0.7% in the top ten. Sequenced: PBMCs. The receptors were sampled from a male donor in good health and CMV-seronegative. Each CDR3 is given with its conserved first and last residue. The order of the fields is D gene, J gene, clone size, V gene, CDR3 DNA, CDR3 protein. A D gene is named only where the DNA matches it firmly. Clone size is shown for a subset of rows, as once, few, many or a class of expanded clone.

>TRBD1|TRBJ2-3|-|TRBV7-9
TGTGCCAGCAGGGTTGACAGGGGGATTTCGGATACGCAGTATTTT
CASRVDRGISDTQYF
>TRBD2|TRBJ2-2|-|TRBV7-9
TGTGCCAGCAGCTTTTCCGGGGGGACCGGGGAGCTGTTTTTT
CASSFSGGTGELFF
>TRBD1|TRBJ1-2|-|TRBV27
TGTGCCAGCAGTCCTATGCCCTCCTTCGGACAGGGCGCGGACTATGGCTACACCTTC
CASSPMPSFGQGADYGYTF
>TRBD2|TRBJ2-3|-|TRBV6-4
TGTGCCAGCAGTGAACTGGCTAGCGGGAGTGGCACAGATACGCAGTATTTT
CASSELASGSGTDTQYF
>-|TRBJ1-1|few|TRBV21-1
TGTGCCAGCAGCAAAGATGATTTGAGCACTGAAGCTTTCTTT
CASSKDDLSTEAFF
>TRBD1|TRBJ2-5|once|TRBV7-9
TGTGCCAGCAGCTTCCGGGACAGGGGCACCCAAGAGACCCAGTACTTC
CASSFRDRGTQETQYF
>TRBD1|TRBJ2-7|-|TRBV11-1
TGTGCCAGCAGCCGTCGGGGCCAGGGGGCGAGGGAGCAGTACTTC
CASSRRGQGAREQYF
>-|TRBJ2-1|-|TRBV6-6
TGTGCCAGCAGTTCCGGCGGGGGCCTCAGAGGTGAGCAGTTCTTC
CASSSGGGLRGEQFF
>-|TRBJ1-2|-|TRBV30
TGTGCCTGGAGTGACGGGATTAACTATGGCTACACCTTC
CAWSDGINYGYTF
>TRBD1|TRBJ2-7|-|TRBV27
TGTGCCAGCTCTCGGGACAGGGCGTCCTACGAGCAGTACTTC
CASSRDRASYEQYF
>TRBD2|TRBJ2-7|-|TRBV2
TGTGCCAGCAGCCAGGATAGCGGGGTCGGGTTCGAGCAGTACTTC
CASSQDSGVGFEQYF
>-|TRBJ2-5|few|TRBV5-4
TGTGCCAGCAGCTTGGAGGCAGGTGGAGAGACCCAGTACTTC
CASSLEAGGETQYF
>-|TRBJ2-7|-|TRBV7-6
TGTGCCAGCAGCTTAAATCAGGGCGTCGAGCAGTACTTC
CASSLNQGVEQYF
>-|TRBJ2-7|-|TRBV7-3
TGTGCCAGCAGCTTAACAGTAGGGGCAGCCTACGAGCAGTACTTC
CASSLTVGAAYEQYF
>-|TRBJ1-4|-|TRBV30
TGTGCCTGGAGTGTAGGGCGACAGACTAATGAAAAACTGTTTTTT
CAWSVGRQTNEKLFF
>-|TRBJ1-1|-|TRBV18
TGTGCCAGCTTCGGAACAAACGGGATCACTGAAGCTTTCTTT
CASFGTNGITEAFF
>TRBD1|TRBJ1-2|-|TRBV27
TGTGCCAGCAGTAGACAGGGGGCCGGCTACACCTTC
CASSRQGAGYTF
>TRBD2|TRBJ2-5|-|TRBV4-3
TGCGCCAGCAGCCAAGAAAATAGCGGGGGGGGTCGAGAGACCCAGTACTTC
CASSQENSGGGRETQYF
>TRBD1|TRBJ2-7|-|TRBV7-8
TGTGCCAGCAGCTTACCCCAGGACAGGGGGGGGACCTGGGAGCAGTACTTC
CASSLPQDRGGTWEQYF
>-|TRBJ1-2|-|TRBV4-2
TGTGCCAGCAGCCCCACAAACCAGGACAGCCGATTCTATGGCTACACCTTC
CASSPTNQDSRFYGYTF
>-|TRBJ2-1|-|TRBV4-3
TGCGCCAGCAGCCAAGGAGTCTCGGACAGTGCCTATGAGCAGTTCTTC
CASSQGVSDSAYEQFF
>TRBD1|TRBJ1-1|-|TRBV6-5
TGTGCCAGCAGTGCTCTGACAGGGGAAACTGAAGCTTTCTTT
CASSALTGETEAFF
>-|TRBJ2-2|-|TRBV4-3
TGCGCCAGCAGCCCCCGTCCCACCGGGGAGCTGTTTTTT
CASSPRPTGELFF
>TRBD2|TRBJ2-5|-|TRBV6-5
TGTGCCAGCAGTTACCGGGAGGGCCCCCAGTACTTC
CASSYREGPQYF
>-|TRBJ1-4|-|TRBV30
TGTGCCTGGAGTGGAGGGGGGGCGACTGAAAAACTGTTTTTT
CAWSGGGATEKLFF
>TRBD2|TRBJ2-5|-|TRBV6-5
TGTGCCAGCAGACTAGCGGGGCAAGAGACCCAGTACTTC
CASRLAGQETQYF
>TRBD1|TRBJ2-2|-|TRBV5-6
TGTGCCAGCAGCTGGGACAGGGGGAACACCGGGGAGCTGTTTTTT
CASSWDRGNTGELFF
>TRBD1|TRBJ1-3|-|TRBV7-8
TGTGCCAGCAGCTTAGGGCAGGGGGCTGGAAACACCATATATTTT
CASSLGQGAGNTIYF
>-|TRBJ1-5|-|TRBV6-4
TGTGCCAGCAGTGAGTCGCCAGAGGGCAATCAGCCCCAGCATTTT
CASSESPEGNQPQHF
>TRBD2|TRBJ2-2|once|TRBV29-1
TGCAGCGTCCAACTAGCGGTAAACACCGGGGAGCTGTTTTTT
CSVQLAVNTGELFF
>-|TRBJ1-2|few|TRBV5-1
TGCGCCAGCAGCGAACGGACAGCTTACTATGGCTACACCTTC
CASSERTAYYGYTF
>TRBD2|TRBJ2-2|-|TRBV19
TGTGCCAGTAGTAGCCCATGGGGGGGTAGCACCGGGGAGCTGTTTTTT
CASSSPWGGSTGELFF
>-|TRBJ2-1|-|TRBV5-5
TGTGCCAGCAGCTTAGCTAGTCTCTCCTACAATGAGCAGTTCTTC
CASSLASLSYNEQFF
>TRBD1|TRBJ1-2|-|TRBV5-6
TGTGCCAGCAGCACGGACAGGCTTGGAGGCTACACCTTC
CASSTDRLGGYTF
>-|TRBJ2-5|-|TRBV9
TGTGCCAGCAGCGTAGAACCTAGATCGGAGACCCAGTACTTC
CASSVEPRSETQYF
>TRBD2|TRBJ2-2|-|TRBV19
TGTGCCAGTAGTAGCGGGAGGAGCACCGGGGAGCTGTTTTTT
CASSSGRSTGELFF
>-|TRBJ1-2|-|TRBV19
TGTGCCAGTAGTATACCCGGTCAGGGAAGGAGTGGCTACACCTTC
CASSIPGQGRSGYTF
>TRBD1|TRBJ2-7|-|TRBV5-6
TGTGCCAGCAGCCACGGGGACAGTATTTACGAGCAGTACTTC
CASSHGDSIYEQYF
>TRBD2|TRBJ2-3|-|TRBV9
TGTGCCAGCAGCGTAGACGAGCGGGGGGGCCTTAATACGCAGTATTTT
CASSVDERGGLNTQYF
>-|TRBJ2-1|-|TRBV5-1
TGCGCCAGCAGCTTAATCAGTCAGGGGCCGGAGCAGTTCTTC
CASSLISQGPEQFF
>TRBD1|TRBJ1-1|-|TRBV18
TGTGCCAGCTCACCATTAGGACAGGGGAGTGGGGTCACTGAAGCTTTCTTT
CASSPLGQGSGVTEAFF
>-|TRBJ2-3|-|TRBV9
TGTGCCAGCAGCGTGGGGACAAACACAGATACGCAGTATTTT
CASSVGTNTDTQYF
>TRBD1|TRBJ1-4|once|TRBV27
TGTGCCAGCAGCCCGGACAGGGTGGCTGAAAAACTGTTTTTT
CASSPDRVAEKLFF
>TRBD2|TRBJ2-3|-|TRBV7-6
TGTGCCAGCAGCTCCGATGGACTAGCGGGTAGGGCAGATACGCAGTATTTT
CASSSDGLAGRADTQYF
>TRBD1|TRBJ1-6|once|TRBV2
TGTGCCAGGGGGAGGACAGGGGACAATTCACCCCTCCACTTT
CARGRTGDNSPLHF
>TRBD2|TRBJ2-1|-|TRBV9
TGTGCCAGCAGCCCTATAGCGGGAGCAATCCACCATGAGCAGTTCTTC
CASSPIAGAIHHEQFF
>TRBD1|TRBJ1-5|-|TRBV27
TGTGCCAGCAGTCCCCAGGGGGCTCGGAATCAGCCCCAGCATTTT
CASSPQGARNQPQHF
>TRBD2|TRBJ2-7|-|TRBV6-5
TGTGCCAGCAGTTCCCCGTTTGGCGGGAGGGCTAACGAGCAGTACTTC
CASSSPFGGRANEQYF
>-|TRBJ2-7|-|TRBV5-1
TGCGCCAGCAGCTTGGGACTATCCGGCTACGAGCAGTACTTC
CASSLGLSGYEQYF
>-|TRBJ1-1|-|TRBV19
TGTGCCAGTAGTCTGGGGCGGAACACTGAAGCTTTCTTT
CASSLGRNTEAFF
>-|TRBJ2-5|-|TRBV19
TGTGCCAGTAGTACCTCTTGGACAACCATCCAAGAGACCCAGTACTTC
CASSTSWTTIQETQYF
>-|TRBJ1-4|-|TRBV7-9
TGTGCCAGCAGCTTCAGGGGCCAGGGTGAAAAACTGTTTTTT
CASSFRGQGEKLFF
>-|TRBJ2-7|-|TRBV7-2
TGTGCCAGCAGCGCGGGACGGGCCTCCTACGAGCAGTACTTC
CASSAGRASYEQYF
>-|TRBJ1-1|-|TRBV2
TGTGCCAGCACGGGGGAACGGGACACTGAAGCTTTCTTT
CASTGERDTEAFF
>-|TRBJ2-7|-|TRBV30
TGTGCCTCCTGGGACACAAACAACTACGAGCAGTACTTC
CASWDTNNYEQYF
>-|TRBJ1-1|few|TRBV10-3
TGTGCCATCAGTGTCAGTCCGATGAACACTGAAGCTTTCTTT
CAISVSPMNTEAFF
>-|TRBJ1-4|few|TRBV7-9
TGTGCCAGCAGCTTCCCCCTCGGAGGGGATGAAAAACTGTTTTTT
CASSFPLGGDEKLFF
>-|TRBJ1-1|-|TRBV5-1
TGCGCCAGCAGCGCGAAGGGACAGAACACTGAAGCTTTCTTT
CASSAKGQNTEAFF
>TRBD1|TRBJ1-1|-|TRBV30
TGTGCCTGGGGACAGGGGGTCACTGAAGCTTTCTTT
CAWGQGVTEAFF
>-|TRBJ1-2|-|TRBV6-5
TGTGCCAGCAGTTACTCTGGACAGCAAACTAACTATGGCTACACCTTC
CASSYSGQQTNYGYTF